The 20 T cell receptor beta chains listed next were all sequenced from one sample in a study of human T cells and chemical hapten exposure (dated by TCRdb to about 2021). The time point label for this specimen denotes: healthy volunteer bleed at 6 weeks. Total RNA was extracted from unfractionated whole blood collected in Tempus Blood RNA tubes. The protocol used for the library was RACE. Sequencing was performed on a NextSeq 500. The raw public data were reprocessed by TCRdb itself: fastp quality trimming at Q25, MiXCR clonotype calling, in-frame beta chains only. Rows with a matching CDR3 protein are joined into one entry that keeps the most common DNA and genes. Within this sample are 75,000 to 80,000 distinct CDR3 sequences, with approximately 8.6% of them counted one time only. About 1.5% of the sample belongs to the ten largest clones. Sequencing was carried out using whole blood. All receptors come from a female donor in good health. Some clones in this sample may be carry-over from other donors' samples.

This chain connects TRBV12-3 or TRBV12-4 to TRBJ2-7; possibly TRBD1 for D (5 bases). The CDR3 is made up of 15 amino acids. V lost 4 bases, J lost 8 bases, and 21 bases lay in between. As DNA, the CDR3 is TGTGCCAGCAGTTCCCCAAAGGGGCGCGAGTACAAGCAGTACTTC. Its protein product is CASSSPKGREYKQYF.

In its sample, this clonotype was seen many times. This rearrangement joins TRBV6-1 to TRBJ1-5; no clear D gene. Trimming took 3 bases from V and 2 from J, leaving 8 bases between them. The CDR3 covers 14 residues. Germline-derived CDR1 and CDR2 are MNHNS and SASEGT. In nucleotides, the CDR3 is TGTGCCAGCAGTGATGGTGGGGGCAATCAGCCCCAGCATTTT. It codes for CASSDGGGNQPQHF.

This chain uses TRBV29-1 with TRBJ2-5, with 7 bases matching TRBD2. CDR3 length: 13 amino acids. Looked up from germline, CDR1 is SQVTM and CDR2 is ANQGSEA. CDR3 sequence (DNA): TGCAGTTGGGGCGGGGGTTTGGAAGAGACCCAGTACTTC. It is translated as CSWGGGLEETQYF.

This clonotype was seen at least ten times. In nucleotides, the CDR3 is TGTGCCAGCAGTGGGTTAGGGGAAGTTCAGCCCCAGCATTTT. Translation gives CASSGLGEVQPQHF. The V gene is TRBV25-1, the J gene TRBJ1-5; TRBD1 is a possible D gene (5 bases). V was shortened by 4 bases and J by 6 bases, with 13 bases between the two germline ends. The germline CDR1 and CDR2 sequences are MGHDK and SYGVNS. The CDR3 runs to 14 residues.

The chain is built from TRBV2 and TRBJ1-4; D is unclear. Trimming shortened V by 10 bases and J by 4 bases, and 13 bases separated the two germline ends. The germline CDR1 and CDR2 sequences are SNHLY and FYNNEI. CDR3 size: 13 residues. CDR3 region: CATKDGCNEKLFF. The DNA of the CDR3 is TGTGCCACCAAAGATGGCTGTAATGAAAAACTGTTTTTT.

This clonotype was recorded a few times. The chain is built from TRBV5-4 and TRBJ1-5, with D possibly matching TRBD1 (5 bases). The CDR3 loop spans 15 amino acids. Trimming shortened V by 0 bases and J by 4 bases, and 11 bases separated the two germline ends. CDR1 SGHNT and CDR2 YYREEE come from the germline V gene (reference sequence). CDR3 nucleotides: TGTGCCAGCAGCTTGGGTCAGGGTCCAAATCAGCCCCAGCATTTT. It yields the protein CASSLGQGPNQPQHF.

At least ten counts were recorded for this clonotype. J is TRBJ2-5 and V is TRBV7-9, with 9 bases fitting TRBD1. The CDR3 consists of 14 residues. Germline CDR1 and CDR2: SEHNR and FQNEAQ (reference sequence). After removal of 6 bases from V and 7 bases from J, the junction contained 9 bases not matched to a gene. This chain's CDR3 is CASRTTGGFRTQYF. The CDR3 region has the DNA TGTGCCAGCAGAACGACAGGGGGGTTTAGGACCCAGTACTTC.

The chain carries TRBV20-1 and TRBJ2-3; 10 bases map to TRBD2. Germline V gives CDR1 DFQATT, CDR2 SNEGSKA (reference sequence). CDR3 length equals 15 residues. J lost 3 bases, V lost 2 bases, and 5 bases had no gene match. The CDR3 loop is CSARYPAGGTDTQYF. The CDR3 DNA sequence: TGCAGTGCTAGATACCCAGCGGGGGGGACAGATACGCAGTATTTT.

The chain combines TRBV6-2 or TRBV6-3 with TRBJ2-1, with a weak D call TRBD2 (6 bases). V was pared by 7 bases and J by 6 bases, with 16 bases between. This CDR3 has 14 residues. Germline CDR1 reads MNHEY; CDR2 reads SVGEGT. The CDR3 DNA follows: TGTGCCAGCACTTTCGTGGGGGGAGGCAATGAGCAGTTCTTC. Amino acid sequence: CASTFVGGGNEQFF.

This clonotype came up a few times. This sequence joins TRBV18 and TRBJ2-7; D unresolved. CDR3 length: 13 amino acids. Germline V CDR1 and CDR2: KGHSH, LQKENI. The V and J ends lost 4 bases and 4 bases respectively, with 11 bases between them. The CDR3 coding sequence is TGTGCCAGCTCACGGGAAATCTATTACGAGCAGTACTTC. Its protein is CASSREIYYEQYF. Drawing the rest from reference TRBV18 and TRBJ2-7, the complete variable domain is NAGVMQNPRHLVRRRGQEARLRCSPMKGHSHVYWYRQLPEEGLKFMVYLQKENIIDESGMPKERFSAEFPKEGPSILRIQQVVRGDSAAYFCASSREIYYEQYFGPGTRLTVT.

This clonotype has only a few counts. The rearrangement uses TRBV19 and TRBJ1-5; perhaps TRBD1 as D (6 bases). The CDR3 has 15 amino acids. Germline loops: CDR1 LNHDA, CDR2 SQIVND (reference sequence). V shed 3 bases and J shed 3 bases, with 12 bases lying between them. The chain's CDR3 is CASSIVTGPNQPQHF. CDR3 in DNA: TGTGCCAGTAGTATCGTTACAGGGCCCAATCAGCCCCAGCATTTT.

In this sample, this clonotype turned up many times. The chain employs TRBV29-1 and TRBJ1-1, with D possibly matching TRBD1 (6 bases). Deletions cut 7 bases from V and 5 bases from J, with 17 bases between. Germline V CDR1 and CDR2: SQVTM, ANQGSEA. The CDR3 is 13 residues long. The CDR3 coding sequence is TGCAGCGAGAGGACAGCCTCAGGGACTGAAGCTTTCTTT. Its protein is CSERTASGTEAFF.

This clonotype has more than one count but fewer than ten. The chain has TRBV5-4 and TRBJ1-1, with 7 nucleotides matching TRBD1. CDR1 and CDR2 from the germline V gene are SGHNT and YYREEE (reference sequence). V lost 3 bases and J lost 6; bases outside the gene matches: 8. The CDR3 spans 14 residues. In nucleotides, the CDR3 is TGTGCCAGCAGCTACGTCCAGGGGGGGGCTGAAGCTTTCTTT. This translates into CASSYVQGGAEAFF.

As regards this clonotype: Since a much larger clone is just one base distant, this may be a read error. The chain employs TRBV12-3 or TRBV12-4 and TRBJ1-2; 7 positions match TRBD1. The ends lost 4 bases at V and 4 bases at J; junction bases unmatched: 6. CDR3 length: 14 amino acids. CDR3 DNA: TGTGCCAGCAGTTCCGAGACAGGGCTCTATGGCTACACCTTC. Translated, it gives CASSSETGLYGYTF.

This clonotype was observed at least ten times. This chain connects TRBV4-2 to TRBJ1-5; the D gene is possibly TRBD1 (6 bases). Germline-derived CDR1 and CDR2 are LGHNA and YNFKEQ. Between the trimmed V and J ends, which lost 3 bases and 9 bases, there was a span of 15 bases. The CDR3 contains 14 residues. The CDR3: CASSQEEGVRPQHF. In nucleotides, the CDR3 is TGTGCCAGCAGCCAGGAGGAGGGGGTTAGGCCCCAGCATTTT.

This clonotype was counted many times. The chain links TRBV21-1 to TRBJ1-4. TRBV21-1 is shown as a pseudogene. The CDR3 has 16 amino acids. For the CDR3, the DNA is TGTGCCAGCCAGCAAGTAGCAGAGCTGACAAATGAAAAACTGTTTTTT. Translation gives CASQQVAELTNEKLFF.

This clonotype turned up a few times. J is TRBJ1-2 and V is TRBV6-5; D ambiguous. The CDR3 is 16 residues long. Trimming stripped 0 bases from V and 4 bases from J, with 15 bases between. CDR1 is MNHEY and CDR2 is SVGAGI in the germline V gene. The CDR3 bases are TGTGCCAGCAGTTACTCCCGCGGAGGGCAGGCCTATGGCTACACCTTC. Amino acids: CASSYSRGGQAYGYTF.

This chain connects TRBV9 to TRBJ1-1; D is uncertain. Trimming cost V 2 bases and J 0 bases, with 5 bases left between them. Germline V gene data show CDR1 as SGDLS and CDR2 as YYNGEE. The CDR3 consists of 13 residues. DNA for the CDR3: TGTGCCAGCAGCGTTTATATGAACACTGAAGCTTTCTTT. Translated: CASSVYMNTEAFF.

The chain carries TRBV4-2 and TRBJ1-1; D might be TRBD1 (5 bases). This CDR3 contains 12 residues. Germline loops: CDR1 LGHNA, CDR2 YNFKEQ. V was cut by 2 bases and J by 11 bases, with 12 bases left in between. The CDR3 region has the DNA TGTGCCAGCAGCCAACAGGGAAGGGAGGCTTTCTTT. Its translation is CASSQQGREAFF.

Only a few counts were recorded for this clonotype. The chain employs TRBV12-3 or TRBV12-4 and TRBJ2-7; 9 bases match TRBD2. After removal of 8 bases from V and 4 bases from J, the junction contained 9 bases not matched to a gene. This CDR3 contains 14 residues. The CDR3, as DNA: TGTGCCAGCGGCGGGGGGGCCGAGTGGTACGAGCAGTACTTC. Translation: CASGGGAEWYEQYF.